This T cell receptor (beta chain) was sequenced for a study of CD8+ T cells in alopecia areata (dated by TCRdb to the late 2010s). General notes on the study: Treated patients were enrolled in an open-label pilot trial of oral tofacitinib at 5 to 10 mg twice daily for moderate-to-severe alopecia areata. Patients stayed on tofacitinib for 6 to 18 months and then had 6 months of follow-up off drug so that delayed response and recurrence could be assessed. In treated patients, disease severity was measured using the SALT score, which gives the percentage of scalp surface area affected. High-throughput TCRbeta sequencing was used to examine T cell clonal expansion in alopecia areata in both the C3H/HeJ mouse model and human patients. Human TCRbeta sequencing covered scalp tissue and sorted CD4+ and CD8+ peripheral blood T cells from patchy and totalis/universalis alopecia areata patients and healthy controls. Tofacitinib-treated patients had biopsies at baseline and at 4 and 24 weeks of treatment, with a later scalp biopsy in several patients. Scalp clonality was compared among normal scalp (n=4), patchy alopecia areata scalp (n=8), and alopecia totalis/universalis scalp (n=8). RNA was extracted with the PAXgene miRNA kit for fixed scalp, the miRNeasy kit for PBMCs, and the RNeasy kit for mouse skin. TCRbeta CDR3 regions were amplified by immunoSEQ multiplex PCR using 35 Vbeta forward and 13 Jbeta reverse primers. Here is what the overall study found, with its caveats: Tofacitinib significantly decreased scalp clonality and the number of expanded CD8+ clones among the top 100 scalp clones. Unlike mouse skin, which is dominated by gammadelta T cells, normal human skin has resident alphabeta T cells that are also sequenced, and this complicates analysis of the scalp TCR repertoire. Lesional scalp, especially in alopecia totalis/universalis, showed higher clonality and more expanded CD8+ clones than normal scalp, suggesting antigenic drive. TCR sequences shared between patients were less clear than in mice, possibly partly because of HLA diversity in the patient population. During tofacitinib treatment, many expanded lesional clones remained in scalp and blood, and this persistence may partly explain relapse after treatment is stopped. Because the treated cohort was small and included a single nonresponder, larger studies are needed to assess links between baseline CD8+ expansion and response.

The sample's time point, from its label and the paper: roughly 26 weeks on oral tofacitinib. The treatment or condition label, read with the paper, signifies: oral pan-JAK inhibitor, 5-10 mg twice daily. Peripheral blood and lesional scalp punch biopsies were obtained from patients with alopecia areata. PBMCs were separated by density centrifugation and stained for CD3, CD4 and CD8, after which CD4+ and CD8+ T cells were sorted on a FACSAria. Regarding this clone: The target of this receptor is not known. The input lacks base qualities; no much larger clone sits a single base away.

The protocol used for the library was the immunoSEQ multiplex PCR assay. For TCR sequencing, RNA was extracted from every sample and reverse transcribed into cDNA to serve as template. SuperScript III was used to make first-strand cDNA, primed with a 2:1 mix of oligo-dT and random hexamers. Amplification bias was assessed with a synthetic immune receptor repertoire, and residual bias was removed computationally. The original methods were these. Raw reads were preprocessed for error removal, and CDR3 was defined according to IMGT conventions as running from the conserved cysteine to phenylalanine. Clonality was computed by normalizing Shannon entropy by log2 of the number of productive unique TCRs and subtracting the result from 1. Whether each scalp clone was CD4 or CD8 was inferred by checking scalp TCRbeta sequences against the CD4 and CD8 repertoires from sorted blood. In TCRdb, the immuneACCESS table is reduced to in-frame sequences with V and J assigned. These tables do not hold every clone; where another copy was compared, an unresolved V gene accounts for under half, and the others remain unexplained. For V, J and clone size, that table is used; D and trimming come from the DNA. In this sample the table shows around 110,000 clones, approximately 54% of which occur a single time. The ten largest clonotypes hold about 12% of the sample.

The sequencing used CD8+ T cells sorted from blood, collected at week 24, from a patient treated with tofacitinib. This TCR derives from a human donor with alopecia areata.

The nucleotide sequence reads TGCGCCAGCAGACTAGCGGAGACCCAGTACTTC. Translated, it gives CASRLAETQYF. The V and J segments used are TRBV10-2 and TRBJ2-5; 7 of the junction bases match TRBD2. Trimming leaves V shorter by 6 bases and J shorter by 5 bases, with the junction holding 0 bases beyond the gene matches. As encoded in the germline V gene, CDR1 is WSHSY while CDR2 is SAAADI. Reading from cysteine to phenylalanine, the CDR3 counts 11 amino acids. The kept DNA is CDR3 alone, 33 bases in frame from the first base.